This T cell receptor (beta chain) was recovered during a study of T cell responses to AZD1222 COVID-19 vaccine. Study observations and caveats: Sampled repertoires all dated from after the peak T cell response. Reportedly, close to half of spike-specific TCRs are directed against unmutated variant regions. AZD1222 recipients seropositive at baseline numbered only six. Vaccine-related CD4 TCRs covered spike, predominating at 160-218 and 743-854.

Notes on this clone: Its antigen is unidentified.

Clones were sequenced by immunoSEQ multiplex PCR, and TCRdb holds only the in-frame ones, with some missing. The sample carries around 180,000 clones, approximately 90% recorded once. This receptor was obtained from an adult in good health. The sequenced sample was peripheral blood, obtained on day 0 of AZD1222 vaccination.

The DNA of the CDR3 is TGTGCCAGCAGAGCGAGGAGCTCCTACAATGAGCAGTTCTTC. It yields the protein CASRARSSYNEQFF. The gene calls are TRBV25-1 and TRBJ2-1; D gene unclear. V lost 6 bases, J lost 0 bases, and 9 bases lay in between. Germline CDR1 MGHDK, CDR2 SYGVNS. This CDR3 spans 14 amino acids.